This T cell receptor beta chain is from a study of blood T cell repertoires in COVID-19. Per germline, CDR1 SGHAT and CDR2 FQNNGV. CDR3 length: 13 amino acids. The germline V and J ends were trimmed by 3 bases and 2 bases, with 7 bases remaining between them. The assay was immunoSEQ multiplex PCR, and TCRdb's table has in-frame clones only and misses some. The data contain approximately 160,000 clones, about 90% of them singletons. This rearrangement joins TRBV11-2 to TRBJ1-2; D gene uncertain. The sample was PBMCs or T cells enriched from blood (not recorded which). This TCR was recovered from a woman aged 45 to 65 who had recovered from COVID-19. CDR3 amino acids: CASSFPGNYGYTF. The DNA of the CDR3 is TGTGCCAGCAGCTTCCCGGGGAACTATGGCTACACCTTC.